What follows describes a single T cell receptor (beta chain). What it binds is unknown. The sample originates from a study of blood T cells in healthy people across ages. Whole-study findings and limits: While age rose, TCR beta diversity per million T cells dropped in a roughly linear way.

The CDR3 spans 13 residues. V dropped 1 base and J dropped 6 bases, with 9 bases sitting between them. Germline assignment: CDR1 LGHDT and CDR2 YNNKEL (reference sequence). The authors ran a second PCR of about 6 to 11 cycles using a sample-barcoded 5' primer and a J-beta primer mix. Template switching added a 12-random-nucleotide identifier to every cDNA molecule. Each CDR3 protein is one row after TCRdb ran MiXCR on the 5' RACE reads. Seen here are about 930,000 distinct CDR3 sequences, almost 30% observed once, and the top ten hold about 9.4%. These data also featured in a second study, about T cells of mothers and their children. As that report states: Roughly six children and their three healthy Caucasian mothers were the donors. Thymic selection molds TCR recombination products alike in related and unrelated pairs.

Sequenced sample: blood. The receptor was isolated from a woman aged 40 to 49 in good health. V usage is TRBV3-1 and J usage is TRBJ1-2; perhaps TRBD1 as D (5 bases). In DNA form, the CDR3 reads TGTGCCAGCAGCCAAGGAGAAGGGGATGGCTACACCTTC. Translated, it gives CASSQGEGDGYTF. The full variable domain, its missing parts supplied by reference TRBV3-1 and TRBJ1-2, is DTAVSQTPKYLVTQMGNDKSIKCEQNLGHDTMYWYKQDSKKFLKIMFSYNNKELIINETVPNRFSPKSPDKAHLNLHINSLELGDSAVYFCASSQGEGDGYTFGSGTRLTVV.